The 10 T cell receptor beta chains reported below all come from one sample, sequenced in a study of blood T cell repertoires in COVID-19. The method was immunoSEQ multiplex PCR; TCRdb's version includes in-frame clones alone and lacks a portion of them. This repertoire shows some 72,000 clones, approximately 90% found once; its top ten account for 4.6%. Specimen: peripheral blood. The receptors come from a man aged 50 to 59 with active COVID-19.

The V and J genes are TRBV4-2 and TRBJ2-3; the D is unclear. Germline CDR1 LGHNA, CDR2 YNFKEQ. This CDR3 is 13 amino acids long. V was pared by 0 bases and J by 12 bases, with 13 bases between. CDR3 sequence (DNA): TGTGCCAGCAGCCAAGAGGCGGAACACTCCCAGTATTTT. Amino acid sequence: CASSQEAEHSQYF.

The chain links TRBV28 to TRBJ1-5; tentatively, D is TRBD1 (6 bases). From germline, CDR1 is MDHEN and CDR2 SYDVKM. This CDR3 has 16 amino acids. Trimming shortened V by 6 bases and J by 6 bases, and 21 bases separated the two germline ends. CDR3 residues: CASRLGGQYQSQPQHF. CDR3 bases: TGTGCCAGCAGACTGGGTGGACAGTACCAATCTCAGCCCCAGCATTTT.

The chain carries TRBV5-6 and TRBJ2-3; 7 bases agree with TRBD1. The CDR3 has 16 amino acids. The J segment lost 4 bases and the V segment lost 4 bases, leaving 12 bases of the junction unmatched. In germline, CDR1 is SGHDT, CDR2 YYEEEE. CDR3 loop: CASSVTRDRRPDTQYF. The CDR3 nucleotides are TGTGCCAGCAGCGTTACCCGGGACAGAAGGCCAGATACGCAGTATTTT.

The chain links TRBV11-2 to TRBJ2-5; TRBD2 aligns across 11 bases. Germline lookup yields CDR1 SGHAT and CDR2 FQNNGV. This CDR3 spans 14 amino acids. V lost 6 bases, J lost 7 bases, and 7 bases stayed unmatched. As DNA, the CDR3 is TGTGCCAGCAGTTCAGGACTAGCGGGTCTGACCCAGTACTTC. Encoded protein: CASSSGLAGLTQYF.

J is TRBJ1-6 and V is TRBV9; D gene unclear. CDR1 SGDLS and CDR2 YYNGEE come from the germline V gene. The ends were cut back, 0 bases at V and 6 bases at J, with 10 bases in the middle. CDR3 length: 15 residues. The CDR3 reads CASSVGDGGNSPLHF. The DNA of the CDR3 is TGTGCCAGCAGCGTAGGTGACGGAGGTAATTCACCCCTCCACTTT.

The chain has TRBV28 and TRBJ2-5, with 8 bases matching TRBD2. Germline trimming cut 1 base from V and 5 bases from J; bases unmatched to any gene: 9. Per the germline V gene, CDR1 is MDHEN and CDR2 is SYDVKM. CDR3 size: 16 residues. CDR3: CASSLFTGRGRETQYF. Written as DNA, the CDR3 is TGTGCCAGCAGTTTATTCACCGGGAGGGGCAGGGAGACCCAGTACTTC. The whole variable domain, remainder taken from reference TRBV28 and TRBJ2-5, is DVKVTQSSRYLVKRTGEKVFLECVQDMDHENMFWYRQDPGLGLRLIYFSYDVKMKEKGDIPEGYSVSREKKERFSLILESASTNQTSMYLCASSLFTGRGRETQYFGPGTRLLVL.

V is TRBV7-2 and J is TRBJ2-3, with TRBD2 matching over 8 bases. The CDR3 covers 15 residues. Per the germline V gene, CDR1 is SGHTA and CDR2 is FQGNSA. V was clipped by 5 bases and J by 1 base; unmatched bases: 5. The CDR3 here is CASSPGLARTDTQYF. As DNA, the CDR3 is TGTGCCAGCAGCCCCGGACTAGCCCGCACAGATACGCAGTATTTT.

The genes are TRBV12-3 or TRBV12-4 and TRBJ2-2; D is perhaps TRBD2 (6 bases). The V end lost 6 bases, the J end lost 10 bases, and 15 bases lay between the germline ends. The CDR3 consists of 13 residues. CDR3: CASSSTSTEELFF. The CDR3 DNA is TGTGCCAGCAGCAGTACTAGCACGGAGGAGCTGTTTTTT.

The chain carries TRBV6-2 or TRBV6-3 and TRBJ1-1, with 7 bases that match TRBD1. The germline V gene encodes CDR1 MNHEY and CDR2 SVGEGT. The CDR3 consists of 17 residues. V lost 0 bases, J lost 2 bases, and 9 bases stayed unmatched. DNA of the CDR3: TGTGCCAGCAGTTACTCATCCAGGGGGTTTACTAACACTGAAGCTTTCTTT. Translating gives CASSYSSRGFTNTEAFF.

This chain joins TRBV2 and TRBJ2-7; 7 bases are shared with TRBD2. V was clipped by 5 bases and J by 6 bases; unmatched bases: 7. The germline V gene encodes CDR1 SNHLY and CDR2 FYNNEI. This CDR3 has 13 amino acids. CDR3 coding DNA: TGTGCCAGCAGTCCCGGGACTACGTCCGAGCAGTACTTC. Its translation is CASSPGTTSEQYF.